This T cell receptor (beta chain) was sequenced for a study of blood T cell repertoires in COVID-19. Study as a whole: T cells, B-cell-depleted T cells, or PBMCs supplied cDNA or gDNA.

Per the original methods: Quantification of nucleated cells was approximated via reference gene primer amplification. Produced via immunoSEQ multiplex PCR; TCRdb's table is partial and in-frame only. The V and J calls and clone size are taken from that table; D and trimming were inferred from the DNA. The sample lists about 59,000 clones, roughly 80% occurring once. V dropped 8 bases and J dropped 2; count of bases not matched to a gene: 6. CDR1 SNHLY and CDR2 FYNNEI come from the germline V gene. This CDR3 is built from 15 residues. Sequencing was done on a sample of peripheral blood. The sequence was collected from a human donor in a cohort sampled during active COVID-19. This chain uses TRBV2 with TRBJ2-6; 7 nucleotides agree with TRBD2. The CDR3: CASRWGGTGANVLTF. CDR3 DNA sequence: TGTGCCAGCCGCTGGGGGGGGACTGGGGCCAACGTCCTGACTTTC.